The clone carrying this T cell receptor (beta chain) was seen a handful of times. What it binds is unknown. The sample originates from a study of T-cell memory formation after mild COVID-19. Whole-study results and caveats: There were some responding clones in pre-infection memory, which suggested that cross-reactive memory had joined. Contracting clones localized mainly to CM and EM when CD4+ and mainly to EMRA when CD8+. Whereas later expanders leaned CD4+, clones contracting day 15 to 85 showed a balanced CD4/CD8 makeup.

TCRalpha and TCRbeta libraries used 5'RACE with constant-segment primers and UMIs. TCRdb called the 5' RACE reads again in MiXCR, with one record for every CDR3 protein. The repertoire has about 270,000 distinct CDR3 sequences, under 20% of them found once; the top ten carry 23%. The sequence was obtained from a man aged 18 to 29 who had mild COVID-19 (a few samples of this study predate the infection). Cell type and time point are not known. Specimen: PBMCs or a T cell subset sorted from them (not recorded which).

CDR3 protein: CSAPSPQNTGELFF. Here the CDR3 DNA reads TGCAGTGCTCCGTCCCCCCAGAACACCGGGGAGCTGTTTTTT. The chain uses TRBV20-1 and TRBJ2-2; D is uncertain. CDR1 is DFQATT and CDR2 is SNEGSKA in the germline V gene (reference sequence). V was cut by 5 bases and J by 1 base, with 11 bases left in between. The CDR3 sequence is 14 residues long.